Reported below is one T cell receptor beta chain. Libraries were prepared by immunoSEQ multiplex PCR; TCRdb keeps only in-frame clonotypes and omits some of them. The data show roughly 250,000 clones, around 85% seen once. This specimen comes from a study of blood T cell repertoires in COVID-19. Participant age was roughly 18 to 90 years, and participants resided in 24 US areas. The CDR3 is 13 amino acids. The ends lost 4 bases at V and 4 bases at J; junction bases unmatched: 2. Germline values: CDR1 SGHRS, CDR2 YFSETQ. This TCR came from a woman aged 40 to 50 with acute COVID-19. Sequencing was done on a sample of PBMCs or T cells enriched from blood (not recorded which). The chain combines TRBV5-1 with TRBJ2-1; 7 bases fit TRBD1. The DNA of the CDR3 is TGCGCCAGCAGCGAGGGACAGTACAATGAGCAGTTCTTC. Its protein product is CASSEGQYNEQFF. The full variable domain, with the rest looked up from reference TRBV5-1 and TRBJ2-1, is KAGVTQTPRYLIKTRGQQVTLSCSPISGHRSVSWYQQTPGQGLQFLFEYFSETQRNKGNFPGRFSGRQFSNSRSEMNVSTLELGDSALYLCASSEGQYNEQFFGPGTRLTVL.